This T cell receptor (beta chain) was found in a study of blood T cell repertoires in COVID-19. The CDR3 runs 17 residues. The V end lost 5 bases, the J end lost 2 bases, and 19 bases lay between the germline ends. Germline CDR1 reads SGHTA; CDR2 reads FQGNSA. Sequencing used immunoSEQ multiplex PCR; TCRdb keeps in-frame clones, though not all of them. The data contain some 89,000 clones, 65% to 85% of them singletons. This TCR came from a man between 60 and 70 years old with acute or convalescent COVID-19. Material: peripheral blood. The chain employs TRBV7-2 and TRBJ1-5; maybe TRBD1 (5 bases). CDR3: CASSPAGGGLGNQPQHF. The CDR3 DNA follows: TGTGCCAGCAGCCCCGCCGGGGGGGGTTTGGGCAATCAGCCCCAGCATTTT.